The rows below give T cell receptor beta chains drawn from one sample of a study of cytomegalovirus exposure and HLA in healthy donors. TCRdb's table, derived via immunoSEQ multiplex PCR, lists solely in-frame clones and lacks some. Among about 210,000 clones listed, almost 80% were seen once. Sequencing input: PBMCs. The origin of the receptors is a male donor in good health and CMV-seronegative. CDR3s include the opening cysteine and the closing phenylalanine or tryptophan. The D gene is left open where the match is weak. Clone size, where shown, is once, few, many, or a class for clones that have expanded.

d_call	cdr3_length	v_call	j_call	clone_size	cdr3_nt	cdr3_aa
NA	15	TRBV28	TRBJ2-5	NA	TGTGCCAGCAGCCCAATCCGGTCACTACAAGAGACCCAGTACTTC	CASSPIRSLQETQYF
TRBD2	16	TRBV6-6	TRBJ2-1	NA	TGTGCCAGCACCGCAGAGACTAGCGGGATGTACAATGAGCAGTTCTTC	CASTAETSGMYNEQFF
NA	17	TRBV14	TRBJ2-2	NA	TGTGCCAGCAGCCAAGCCCCTCGGGGTCTCGGCACCGGGGAGCTGTTTTTT	CASSQAPRGLGTGELFF
NA	13	TRBV11-3	TRBJ2-2	NA	TGTGCCAGCAGCTTCCGGGTAGCCGGGGAGCTGTTTTTT	CASSFRVAGELFF
TRBD2	14	TRBV9	TRBJ2-1	NA	TGTGCCAGCAGCCTTATGACTAGCAGCAATGAGCAGTTCTTC	CASSLMTSSNEQFF
TRBD1	12	TRBV6-5	TRBJ2-7	NA	TGTGCCAGCAGTTACTCCAGGGGGCAACTGTACTTC	CASSYSRGQLYF
TRBD2	15	TRBV7-2	TRBJ2-7	NA	TGTGCCAGCAGCCTCAGCGGGAGCGGGAGCTACGAGCAGTACTTC	CASSLSGSGSYEQYF
NA	16	TRBV9	TRBJ2-6	NA	TGTGCCAGCAGCGTGGACAGTTTCTCTGGGGCCAACGTCCTGACTTTC	CASSVDSFSGANVLTF
TRBD2	17	TRBV7-9	TRBJ2-1	few	TGTGCCAGCAGCTTAATCACGGGACTAGCGGGGGGGAATGAGCAGTTCTTC	CASSLITGLAGGNEQFF
NA	14	TRBV7-9	TRBJ2-1	NA	TGTGCCAGCAGCTTAGCGCGGCTACCTCGCGAGCAGTTCTTC	CASSLARLPREQFF
TRBD1	16	TRBV6-4	TRBJ2-5	many	TGTGCCAGCAGTGAGTCCTCCGGGACAGGGCAAGAGACCCAGTACTTC	CASSESSGTGQETQYF
NA	13	TRBV29-1	TRBJ1-3	NA	TGCAGCGTTGAAGGAGCGGCCGGAAACACCATATATTTT	CSVEGAAGNTIYF
NA	13	TRBV19	TRBJ2-7	few	TGTGCCAGTAGAAGGTCACAGGACTACGAGCAGTACTTC	CASRRSQDYEQYF
TRBD1	16	TRBV9	TRBJ2-5	NA	TGTGCCAGCAGCCTTTCCGGACAGGGCGTTATAGAGACCCAGTACTTC	CASSLSGQGVIETQYF
NA	11	TRBV9	TRBJ1-2	NA	TGTGCCAGCAGCGCCACCGGAGTGCACACCTTC	CASSATGVHTF
NA	13	TRBV7-7	TRBJ2-5	few	TGTGCTAGCAGCTTAGGGACTCGAGAGACCCAGTACTTC	CASSLGTRETQYF
NA	15	TRBV28	TRBJ1-1	once	TGTGCCAGCCCGGGGGGGAACGGATTGAACACTGAAGCTTTCTTT	CASPGGNGLNTEAFF
NA	13	TRBV18	TRBJ1-1	NA	TGTGCCGGCCGAGGTTATATGAACACTGAAGCTTTCTTT	CAGRGYMNTEAFF
TRBD1	14	TRBV5-1	TRBJ2-7	NA	TGCGCCAGCAGCAGCAGACAGGGCAACTACGAGCAGTACTTC	CASSSRQGNYEQYF
TRBD1	15	TRBV4-1	TRBJ1-2	NA	TGCGCCAGCAGCTTCAGGACAGGGGACAACTATGGCTACACCTTC	CASSFRTGDNYGYTF
NA	13	TRBV11-2	TRBJ1-5	once	TGTGCCAGCAGCTTAGACCGGAGTCAGCCCCAGCATTTT	CASSLDRSQPQHF
NA	13	TRBV6-1	TRBJ1-1	once	TGTGCCAGCATCCTAGGGGGGAACACTGAAGCTTTCTTT	CASILGGNTEAFF
NA	17	TRBV7-9	TRBJ1-1	NA	TGTGCCAGCAGCTTCTCAGGTGGAGGGCAAGGGAACACTGAAGCTTTCTTT	CASSFSGGGQGNTEAFF
NA	10	TRBV29-1	TRBJ1-1	NA	TGCAGTACAGCGAACACTGAAGCTTTCTTT	CSTANTEAFF
NA	16	TRBV7-9	TRBJ2-3	few	TGTGCCAGCAGCTTAAACGGCAGGGGGGTCACAGATACGCAGTATTTT	CASSLNGRGVTDTQYF
TRBD1	15	TRBV4-1	TRBJ2-2	medium-sized	TGCGCCAGCAGCCAAGAGGAACAGGGGAACTGGGAGCTGTTTTTT	CASSQEEQGNWELFF
NA	12	TRBV9	TRBJ2-7	NA	TGTGCCAGCAGCGTAGCTGGCCACGAGCAGTACTTC	CASSVAGHEQYF